This T cell receptor (beta chain) was documented in a study of Tregs in tolerant kidney transplant recipients. Across the whole study: Recipient cells were told from donor cells by antibody staining. Broader study findings: The small number of patients limits these findings pending further validation. Tregs expanded with activated donor B cells seemed most donor-specific.

As concerns this clone: Its antigen is currently unknown.

This CDR3 has 15 amino acids. V lost 1 base, J lost 6 bases, and 6 bases stayed unmatched. Germline CDR1 reads KGHSH; CDR2 reads LQKENI. Sequencing was performed with immunoSEQ multiplex PCR; in TCRdb, only in-frame clones are kept and a portion is missing. This sample yields more than 30,000 clones, of which roughly four fifths are seen a single time; around 2.1% belongs to the top ten. This chain joins TRBV18 and TRBJ2-3; 8 bases map to TRBD2. Sequenced input: Tregs from blood cultured with allogeneic cells. The receptor was derived from a human donor in good health. CDR3 protein: CASSPLRAGVDTQYF. The CDR3 DNA follows: TGTGCCAGCTCACCACTTAGAGCGGGGGTGGATACGCAGTATTTT. Drawing the rest from reference TRBV18 and TRBJ2-3, the complete variable domain is NAGVMQNPRHLVRRRGQEARLRCSPMKGHSHVYWYRQLPEEGLKFMVYLQKENIIDESGMPKERFSAEFPKEGPSILRIQQVVRGDSAAYFCASSPLRAGVDTQYFGPGTRLTVL.